This T cell receptor beta chain was profiled in a study of blood T cell repertoires in COVID-19. V lost 7 bases and J 1 base, leaving 13 bases between the germline ends. The CDR3 is 14 amino acids. CDR1 and CDR2 (germline): SGHRS, YFSETQ. The data were produced by immunoSEQ multiplex PCR, yet TCRdb's version contains in-frame clones alone and is incomplete. The sample consists of roughly 200,000 clones, 84% of them appearing once. Sequenced: peripheral blood. J is TRBJ2-3 and V is TRBV5-1; D unresolved. This sequence was found in a woman in her seventies with active or convalescent COVID-19. The CDR3 reads CASGRRGGTDTQYF. The DNA for the CDR3 is TGCGCCAGCGGTAGACGAGGCGGCACAGATACGCAGTATTTT.